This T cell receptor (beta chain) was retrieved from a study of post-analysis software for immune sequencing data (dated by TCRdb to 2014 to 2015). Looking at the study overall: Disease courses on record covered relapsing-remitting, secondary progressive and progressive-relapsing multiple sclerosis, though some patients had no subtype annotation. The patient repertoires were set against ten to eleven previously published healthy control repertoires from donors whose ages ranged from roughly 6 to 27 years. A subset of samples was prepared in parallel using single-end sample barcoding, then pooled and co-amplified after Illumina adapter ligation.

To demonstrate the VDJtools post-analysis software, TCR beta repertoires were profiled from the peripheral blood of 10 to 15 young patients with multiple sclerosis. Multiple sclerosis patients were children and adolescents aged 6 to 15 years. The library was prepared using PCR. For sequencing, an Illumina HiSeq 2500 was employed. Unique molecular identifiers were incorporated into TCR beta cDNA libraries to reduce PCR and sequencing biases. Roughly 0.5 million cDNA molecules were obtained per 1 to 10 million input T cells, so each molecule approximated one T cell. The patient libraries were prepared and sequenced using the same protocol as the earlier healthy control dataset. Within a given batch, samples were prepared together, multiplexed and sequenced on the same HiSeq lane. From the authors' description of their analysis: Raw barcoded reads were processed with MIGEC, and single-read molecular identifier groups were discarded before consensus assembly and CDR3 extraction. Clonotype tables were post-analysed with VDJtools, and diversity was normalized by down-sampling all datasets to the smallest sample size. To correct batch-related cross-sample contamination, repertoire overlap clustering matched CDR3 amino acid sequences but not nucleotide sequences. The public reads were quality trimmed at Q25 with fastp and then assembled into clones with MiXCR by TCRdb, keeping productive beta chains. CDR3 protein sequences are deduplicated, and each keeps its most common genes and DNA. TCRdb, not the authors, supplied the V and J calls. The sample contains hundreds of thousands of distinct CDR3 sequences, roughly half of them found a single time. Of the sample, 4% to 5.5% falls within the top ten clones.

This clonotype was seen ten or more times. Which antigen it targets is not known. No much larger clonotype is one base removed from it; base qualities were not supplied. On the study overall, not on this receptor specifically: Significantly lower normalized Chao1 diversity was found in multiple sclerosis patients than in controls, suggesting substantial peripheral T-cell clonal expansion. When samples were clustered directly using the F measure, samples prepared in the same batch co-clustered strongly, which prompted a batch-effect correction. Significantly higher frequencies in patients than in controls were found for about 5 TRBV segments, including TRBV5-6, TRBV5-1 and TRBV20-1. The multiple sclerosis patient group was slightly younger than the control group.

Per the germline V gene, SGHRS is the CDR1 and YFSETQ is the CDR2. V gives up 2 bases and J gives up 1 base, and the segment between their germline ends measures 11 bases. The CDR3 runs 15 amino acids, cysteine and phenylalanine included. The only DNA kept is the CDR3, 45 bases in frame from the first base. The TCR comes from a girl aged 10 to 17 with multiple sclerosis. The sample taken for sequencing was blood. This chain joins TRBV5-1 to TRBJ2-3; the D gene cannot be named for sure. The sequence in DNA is TGCGCCAGCAGCTTTGCCAACCCCGGCACAGATACGCAGTATTTT. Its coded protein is CASSFANPGTDTQYF.